A single sample is the source of the 20 T cell receptor beta chains below, sequenced in a study of blood T cells in healthy people across ages. Then a second PCR, running roughly 7 to 11 cycles, was carried out with a sample-barcoded 5' primer and a J-beta primer mix. Via MiXCR, TCRdb re-called the 5' RACE reads, giving one row per CDR3 protein. The sample shows roughly 1,300,000 distinct CDR3 sequences, 59% of them seen only once. The source material was blood. Receptors were obtained from a man in his late teens or twenties in good health.

The rearrangement uses TRBV27 and TRBJ1-2; TRBD1 matches 7 bases. CDR1 and CDR2 (germline): MNHEY, SMNVEV (reference sequence). Trimming cost V 5 bases and J 5 bases; bases outside gene matches: 8. This CDR3 region has 14 residues. As DNA, the CDR3 is TGTGCCAGCAGTCCCTCTTTGACAGGGTATGGCTACACCTTC. This sequence encodes CASSPSLTGYGYTF.

This chain links TRBV25-1 with TRBJ2-5; 7 bases are shared with TRBD1. The V segment lost 3 bases and the J segment 1 base; nucleotides outside the gene matches: 5. Germline V lookup: CDR1 MGHDK, CDR2 SYGVNS. The CDR3 contains 15 residues. DNA of the CDR3: TGTGCCAGCAGTGATTCGGGGACAGTCCAAGAGACCCAGTACTTC. It yields the protein CASSDSGTVQETQYF.

This clonotype was seen more than once but under ten times. V usage is TRBV3-1 and J usage is TRBJ2-5; possibly TRBD1 or TRBD2 for D (6 bases each). Looked up from germline, CDR1 is LGHDT and CDR2 is YNNKEL (reference sequence). V was clipped by 0 bases and J by 11 bases, with 13 bases between them. The CDR3 has 13 amino acids. The CDR3 region is CASSQEGIGGQYF. In nucleotides, the CDR3 is TGTGCCAGCAGCCAAGAAGGGATAGGGGGGCAGTACTTC.

The chain carries TRBV5-6 and TRBJ2-7; 9 nucleotides agree with TRBD2. Per germline, CDR1 SGHDT and CDR2 YYEEEE. The V and J ends lost 3 bases and 5 bases, in that order; junction bases with no gene match: 9. CDR3 length: 15 amino acids. CDR3 bases: TGTGCCAGCAGCTCTCGGGGCGGGAGGGCCCACGAGCAGTACTTC. Translation: CASSSRGGRAHEQYF.

Comment on this clonotype: At one of its ends the junction is not consistent with the germline gene, which may arise from a read error. The chain links TRBV13 to TRBJ1-1; D perhaps matches TRBD1 (6 bases). The CDR3 length is 16 residues. Germline values: CDR1 PRHDT, CDR2 FYEKMQ (reference sequence). The CDR3 nucleotides are TGTGCCAGCAGCTTCAGACCTACAGGGATGAACACTGGAGCTTTCTTT. Protein: CASSFRPTGMNTGAFF.

In this sample, this clonotype turned up once. The chain couples TRBV4-3 to TRBJ1-6; 9 bases line up with TRBD1. Trimming at V came to 1 base and at J to 13 bases, leaving 8 bases not matched to a gene. Germline CDR1 is LGHNA and CDR2 is YSLEER. CDR3 size: 15 residues. The CDR3 DNA follows: TGCGCCAGCAGCCAAGGGGACAGGGCCGGAGGGCCCCTCCACTTT. Encoded protein: CASSQGDRAGGPLHF.

This clonotype was detected only once. The chain carries TRBV7-9 and TRBJ2-5; D is undetermined. Germline values: CDR1 SEHNR, CDR2 FQNEAQ (reference sequence). CDR3 length: 12 residues. This CDR3 is CTSSSRVYTQYF. As DNA, the CDR3 is TGTACCTCCAGCTCTCGCGTCTACACCCAGTACTTC.

V usage is TRBV6-6 and J usage is TRBJ1-4; TRBD1 is a possible D gene (6 bases). The germline V gene has CDR1 MNHNY and CDR2 SVGAGI (reference sequence). Trimming stripped 9 bases from V and 5 bases from J, with 13 bases between. This CDR3 comprises 13 residues. CDR3 residues: CARTTGLNEKLFF. The CDR3 DNA reads as TGTGCCAGAACGACAGGCTTAAATGAAAAACTGTTTTTT.

The gene calls are TRBV2 and TRBJ2-3, with a weak D call TRBD1 (5 bases). The germline V gene has CDR1 SNHLY and CDR2 FYNNEI. The length of the CDR3 is 13 residues. V was clipped by 10 bases and J by 4 bases, with 15 bases between them. CDR3 protein: CATADGHADTQYF. CDR3 DNA: TGTGCCACCGCGGACGGACACGCAGATACGCAGTATTTT.

V is TRBV6-1 and J is TRBJ2-4; TRBD1 agrees at 8 bases. Trimming cost V 6 bases and J 13 bases; bases outside gene matches: 8. Germline-derived CDR1 and CDR2 are MNHNS and SASEGT. This CDR3 is 12 amino acids long. The CDR3 DNA sequence: TGTGCCAGCAGGCCAGGGGGCAACGTGCAGTACTTC. This sequence encodes CASRPGGNVQYF.

This chain joins TRBV5-1 and TRBJ2-1; 9 nucleotides agree with TRBD2. The junction had 7 bases not matched to a gene; V was cut back by 0 bases and J by 9 bases. Germline V gives CDR1 SGHRS, CDR2 YFSETQ. The CDR3 contains 15 residues. CDR3 sequence reads: CASSLEIAGVGEQFF. The CDR3, as DNA: TGCGCCAGCAGCTTGGAGATAGCGGGAGTTGGTGAGCAGTTCTTC.

CDR3 sequence: CASSQVGPGLAEETQYF. CDR3 DNA: TGCGCCAGCAGCCAAGTGGGACCGGGACTAGCGGAAGAGACCCAGTACTTC. V is TRBV4-3 and J is TRBJ2-4, with 11 bases that match TRBD2. The end of the DNA is better explained by TRBJ2-5, so the J call may be wrong. Germline V gene sequence: CDR1 LGHNA, CDR2 YSLEER. This CDR3 comprises 17 residues.

Only a few counts were recorded for this clonotype. The chain joins TRBV20-1 to TRBJ2-7; the D gene is possibly TRBD2 (6 bases). Germline V gene data show CDR1 as DFQATT and CDR2 as SNEGSKA (reference sequence). The CDR3 is 12 residues long. The V end lost 2 bases, the J end lost 3 bases, and 8 bases lay between the germline ends. CDR3 residues: CSARRSGYEQYF. The CDR3 DNA sequence: TGCAGTGCTAGACGTAGCGGCTACGAGCAGTACTTC.

V is TRBV5-1 and J is TRBJ2-7; the D gene is possibly TRBD2 (5 bases). The CDR3 contains 13 residues. Germline CDR1 and CDR2: SGHRS and YFSETQ. V lost 4 bases, J lost 7 bases, and 15 bases lay in between. CDR3 nucleotides: TGCGCCAGCAGCGTCGAGGGTTCGGGGGAGCAGTACTTC. It is translated as CASSVEGSGEQYF.

The rearrangement links TRBV12-3 or TRBV12-4 to TRBJ2-3; 9 bases map to TRBD2. This CDR3 spans 15 amino acids. V lost 7 bases, J lost 2 bases, and 7 bases stayed unmatched. The CDR3 sequence: CASTFSGGYTDTQYF. DNA of the CDR3: TGTGCCAGCACCTTTAGCGGGGGCTACACAGATACGCAGTATTTT.

This clonotype was counted only a few times. This chain joins TRBV5-1 and TRBJ2-5; D is possibly TRBD1 or TRBD2 (6 bases each). The V and J ends lost 3 bases and 1 base respectively, with 10 bases between them. The CDR3 spans 14 residues. Germline V gene lookup returns CDR1 SGHRS and CDR2 YFSETQ. As DNA, the CDR3 is TGCGCCAGCAGCTATACGGGGGCCCAAGAGACCCAGTACTTC. Protein sequence: CASSYTGAQETQYF.

This chain links TRBV5-5 with TRBJ2-4; D may be TRBD2 (6 bases). The closer fit of TRBJ2-7 to the DNA end suggests the J call may be wrong. CDR3 length: 14 amino acids. Germline CDR1 SGHKS, CDR2 YYEKEE (reference sequence). CDR3 in amino acids: CASSFMQGLYEQYF. CDR3 bases: TGTGCCAGCAGCTTTATGCAGGGACTCTACGAGCAGTACTTC.

The V call is TRBV29-1, the J call TRBJ2-5; 7 nucleotides match TRBD2. The CDR3 runs 14 residues. The germline V gene has CDR1 SQVTM and CDR2 ANQGSEA. With 4 bases clipped from V and 3 bases from J, the junction kept 8 bases outside the gene matches. CDR3 residues: CSVVASGFEETQYF. CDR3 DNA sequence: TGCAGCGTTGTGGCTAGCGGCTTCGAAGAGACCCAGTACTTC.

V is TRBV12-3 or TRBV12-4 and J is TRBJ1-5; D is uncertain. There are 12 residues in the CDR3. V gave up 5 bases and J gave up 8 bases, with 10 bases separating them. In DNA, the CDR3 is TGTGCCAGCAGTCCCTGGTGGGAGCCCCAGCATTTT. Translated: CASSPWWEPQHF.

This chain uses TRBV5-6 with TRBJ2-3, with D possibly matching TRBD2 (6 bases). Per germline, CDR1 SGHDT and CDR2 YYEEEE. V dropped 1 base and J dropped 6 bases, with 15 bases sitting between them. CDR3 length: 15 amino acids. CDR3 bases: TGTGCCAGCAGCTTGTTATTCGGGAGACCTGATACGCAGTATTTT. This codes for CASSLLFGRPDTQYF.